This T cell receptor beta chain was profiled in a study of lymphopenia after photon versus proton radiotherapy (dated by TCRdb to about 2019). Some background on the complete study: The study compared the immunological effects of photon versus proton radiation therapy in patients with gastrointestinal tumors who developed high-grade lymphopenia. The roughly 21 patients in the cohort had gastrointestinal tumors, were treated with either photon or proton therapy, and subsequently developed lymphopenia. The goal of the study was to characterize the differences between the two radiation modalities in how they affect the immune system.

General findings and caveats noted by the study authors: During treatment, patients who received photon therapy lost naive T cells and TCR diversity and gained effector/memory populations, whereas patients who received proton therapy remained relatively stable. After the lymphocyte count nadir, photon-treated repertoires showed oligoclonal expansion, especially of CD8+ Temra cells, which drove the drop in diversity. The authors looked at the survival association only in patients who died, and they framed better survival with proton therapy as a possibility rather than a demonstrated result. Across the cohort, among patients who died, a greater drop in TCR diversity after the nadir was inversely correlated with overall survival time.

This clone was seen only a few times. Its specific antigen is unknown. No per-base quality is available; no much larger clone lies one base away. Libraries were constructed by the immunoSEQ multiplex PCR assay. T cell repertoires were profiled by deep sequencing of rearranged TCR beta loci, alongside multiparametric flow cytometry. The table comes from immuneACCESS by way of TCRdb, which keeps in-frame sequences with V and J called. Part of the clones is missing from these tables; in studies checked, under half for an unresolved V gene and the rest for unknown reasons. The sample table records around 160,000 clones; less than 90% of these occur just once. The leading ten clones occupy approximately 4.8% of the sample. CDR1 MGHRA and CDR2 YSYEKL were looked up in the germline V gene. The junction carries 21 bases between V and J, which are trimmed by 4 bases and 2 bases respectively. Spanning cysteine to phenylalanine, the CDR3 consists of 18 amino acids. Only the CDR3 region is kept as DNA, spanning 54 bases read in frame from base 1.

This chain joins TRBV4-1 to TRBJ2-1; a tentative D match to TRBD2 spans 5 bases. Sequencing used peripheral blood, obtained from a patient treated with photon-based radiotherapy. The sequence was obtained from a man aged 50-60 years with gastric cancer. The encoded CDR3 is CASSPQVPLVSPYNEQFF. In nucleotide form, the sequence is TGCGCCAGCAGCCCCCAAGTCCCACTAGTAAGTCCCTACAATGAGCAGTTCTTC.